One sample yielded the 24 T cell receptor beta chains listed below, sequenced in a study of shared clonotypes between healthy human individuals. Naive CD8 cells lacked CD45RO and underwent positive selection for CCR7, leaving out terminally differentiated effector memory CD45RA+ cells. The data were produced by immunoSEQ multiplex PCR, yet TCRdb's version contains in-frame clones alone and is incomplete. The sample lists around 2.1 million clones; more than 85% were seen once. What was sequenced was naive CD8+ T cells from PBMCs. The receptor source for this set is a man younger than 35 in good health. Some clones in this sample may be carry-over from other donors' samples.

This chain connects TRBV11-1 to TRBJ2-7; D might be TRBD1 (5 bases). Germline values: CDR1 SGHAT, CDR2 FQDESV (reference sequence). The length of the CDR3 is 15 residues. Trimming shortened V by 1 base and J by 6 bases, and 16 bases separated the two germline ends. The CDR3 loop reads CASSLEFEAGSEQYF. The CDR3 DNA follows: TGTGCCAGCAGCTTAGAGTTCGAGGCAGGGTCCGAGCAGTACTTC.

Comments on this clone: The identical CDR3 is also encoded by other nucleotide sequences in the sample. The V call is TRBV9, the J call TRBJ2-7, with D possibly matching TRBD1 (6 bases). Germline V gene sequence: CDR1 SGDLS, CDR2 YYNGEE. There are 14 residues in the CDR3. Trimming removed 0 bases from V and 1 base from J, with 8 bases in between. CDR3 DNA sequence: TGTGCCAGCAGCGTAGGGACAGATTCCTACGAGCAGTACTTC. Translation gives CASSVGTDSYEQYF. Full variable domain (missing parts from reference TRBV9 and TRBJ2-7): DSGVTQTPKHLITATGQRVTLRCSPRSGDLSVYWYQQSLDQGLQFLIQYYNGEERAKGNILERFSAQQFPDLHSELNLSSLELGDSALYFCASSVGTDSYEQYFGPGTRLTVT.

This chain connects TRBV11-2 to TRBJ2-5, with a weak D call TRBD1 (6 bases). Trimming left V 0 bases short and J 1 base short, with 6 bases between. This CDR3 spans 14 amino acids. CDR1 is SGHAT and CDR2 is FQNNGV in the germline V gene. CDR3 DNA sequence: TGTGCCAGCAGCTTAGAGGACAGCCAAGAGACCCAGTACTTC. Its protein product is CASSLEDSQETQYF.

The genes are TRBV28 and TRBJ2-1, with 7 bases matching TRBD2. V was clipped by 5 bases and J by 2 bases; unmatched bases: 18. This CDR3 is built from 19 residues. Per germline, CDR1 MDHEN and CDR2 SYDVKM. CDR3 nucleotides: TGTGCCAGCAGTCCATACCGCAACACCTGGGGGGGGGCCTACAATGAGCAGTTCTTC. It is translated as CASSPYRNTWGGAYNEQFF.

As concerns this clone: Additional DNA sequences in this sample encode the identical CDR3. This sequence joins TRBV27 and TRBJ2-3, with 10 nucleotides matching TRBD2. With V trimmed by 6 bases and J by 3 bases, 3 bases remained unmatched. Germline loops: CDR1 MNHEY, CDR2 SMNVEV (reference sequence). The CDR3 is 14 amino acids. Here the CDR3 reads CASSFSGRTDTQYF. CDR3 nucleotides: TGTGCCAGCAGCTTTAGCGGGAGGACAGATACGCAGTATTTT.

The chain joins TRBV7-2 to TRBJ2-2, with 7 bases that match TRBD1. J gave up 2 bases and V 5 bases, and 8 bases lay outside the gene matches. This CDR3 comprises 16 residues. Germline V gene sequence: CDR1 SGHTA, CDR2 FQGNSA. Here the CDR3 DNA reads TGTGCCAGCAGCCCCCGACAGGGTAGCAACACCGGGGAGCTGTTTTTT. Translating it yields CASSPRQGSNTGELFF. Variable domain in full (rest from reference TRBV7-2 and TRBJ2-2): GAGVSQSPSNKVTEKGKDVELRCDPISGHTALYWYRQSLGQGLEFLIYFQGNSAPDKSGLPSDRFSAERTGGSVSTLTIQRTQQEDSAVYLCASSPRQGSNTGELFFGEGSRLTVL.

Concerning this clone itself: This same CDR3 is encoded by further DNA sequences in the sample. V gene TRBV9 combines with J gene TRBJ2-5, with D perhaps matching TRBD2 (5 bases). Trimming shortened V by 0 bases and J by 4 bases, and 10 bases separated the two germline ends. The germline V gene encodes CDR1 SGDLS and CDR2 YYNGEE. The CDR3 is 14 residues long. This CDR3 reads CASSVVSGGETQYF. The CDR3 region has the DNA TGTGCCAGCAGCGTAGTATCAGGAGGAGAGACCCAGTACTTC.

Concerning this clone: The sample carries other DNA sequences with the same CDR3. The V and J genes are TRBV19 and TRBJ1-1; D is uncertain. Germline assignment: CDR1 LNHDA and CDR2 SQIVND (reference sequence). The germline V and J ends were trimmed by 6 bases and 2 bases, with 7 bases remaining between them. There are 12 residues in the CDR3. CDR3 sequence reads: CASRLGNTEAFF. DNA for the CDR3: TGTGCCAGTAGATTGGGAAACACTGAAGCTTTCTTT.

The J gene is TRBJ1-1, the V gene TRBV9; D remains unclear. CDR1 is SGDLS, CDR2 YYNGEE, per germline. The V end lost 3 bases, the J end lost 6 bases, and 18 bases lay between the germline ends. The CDR3 runs to 15 residues. The DNA of the CDR3 is TGTGCCAGCAGCGCCGACATCACAGCCCGATCTGAAGCTTTCTTT. This codes for CASSADITARSEAFF.

Details on this clone: The junction and the germline gene differ at one end; a read error may be behind it. The genes are TRBV30 and TRBJ2-1; 11 bases are shared with TRBD2. Per the germline V gene, CDR1 is GTSNPN and CDR2 is SVGIG (reference sequence). This CDR3 region has 14 residues. The CDR3 DNA follows: TGTGCCTGGGCCACCCGACTAGCGGGAACGAAACTCCTCTTC. Its protein is CAWATRLAGTKLLF.

The chain's CDR3 is CASSVAGTGSYEQYF. CDR3 sequence (DNA): TGTGCCAGCAGCGTAGCCGGGACAGGGTCCTACGAGCAGTACTTC. The chain has TRBV5-6 and TRBJ2-7; 9 bases are a match to TRBD1. The CDR3 totals 15 residues. The V gene's germline CDR1 is SGHDT and CDR2 YYEEEE. The V gene end was trimmed by 4 bases and the J gene end by 1 base; junction bases not matched to a gene: 6.

This sequence joins TRBV5-4 and TRBJ2-4; a possible D gene is TRBD2 (6 bases). V gave up 1 base and J gave up 8 bases, with 16 bases separating them. This CDR3 contains 15 residues. Germline V gives CDR1 SGHNT, CDR2 YYREEE (reference sequence). DNA for the CDR3: TGTGCCAGCAGCTTGAAGGAGGCTTCGGGAGACATTCAGTACTTC. Amino acid sequence: CASSLKEASGDIQYF.

This chain links TRBV21-1 with TRBJ2-2. TRBV21-1 corresponds to a pseudogene. This CDR3 region has 17 residues. The CDR3 bases are TGTGCCAGCAGCCCCGGACGGATAATAACCCGCCCCGGGGAGCTGTTTTTT. It is translated as CASSPGRIITRPGELFF.

As regards this clone: This specimen includes other DNA sequences encoding the same CDR3. The J gene is TRBJ2-1, the V gene TRBV6-5; D is unresolved. V lost 2 bases to trimming and J lost 4 bases, with 6 bases between them. Germline CDR1 is MNHEY and CDR2 is SVGAGI. The CDR3 runs 13 residues. The CDR3 region has the DNA TGTGCCAGCAGTTACAGACGGTACAATGAGCAGTTCTTC. It translates to CASSYRRYNEQFF.

This rearrangement joins TRBV5-1 to TRBJ2-3; 10 positions agree with TRBD1. Germline V CDR1 and CDR2: SGHRS, YFSETQ. The CDR3 sequence is 16 residues long. The V gene end was trimmed by 3 bases and the J gene end by 5 bases; junction bases not matched to a gene: 9. CDR3 loop: CASSYDRDRGGDTQYF. CDR3 coding DNA: TGCGCCAGCAGCTACGACCGGGACAGGGGCGGAGATACGCAGTATTTT.

This clone was detected only once. The chain employs TRBV27 and TRBJ2-7; 14 positions agree with TRBD2. There are 20 residues in the CDR3. CDR1 is MNHEY, CDR2 SMNVEV, per germline (reference sequence). The junction had 16 bases not matched to a gene; V was cut back by 3 bases and J by 3 bases. The CDR3 reads CASSFLVGGGTSGRIYEQYF. DNA of the CDR3: TGTGCCAGCAGTTTCCTGGTGGGTGGGGGGACTAGCGGGAGAATCTACGAGCAGTACTTC.

The rearrangement links TRBV27 to TRBJ2-3; D remains unclear. The CDR3 sequence is 15 residues long. Trimming took 0 bases from V and 4 from J, leaving 11 bases between them. The germline V gene encodes CDR1 MNHEY and CDR2 SMNVEV (reference sequence). In nucleotides, the CDR3 is TGTGCCAGCAGTTTATCCCCAGGTTTCGCAGATACGCAGTATTTT. Translating gives CASSLSPGFADTQYF.

CDR3 protein: CASSPALGQNYEQYF. The CDR3 bases are TGTGCCAGCTCACCAGCGTTGGGCCAGAACTACGAGCAGTACTTC. The V call is TRBV18, the J call TRBJ2-7, with D uncertain. V lost 2 bases, J lost 3 bases, and 14 bases lay in between. Germline V gene sequence: CDR1 KGHSH, CDR2 LQKENI. The CDR3 has 15 residues.

This clone was counted a single time. The chain joins TRBV28 to TRBJ1-2; D is undetermined. From germline, CDR1 is MDHEN and CDR2 SYDVKM. V lost 7 bases, J lost 2 bases, and 14 bases lay in between. The length of the CDR3 is 14 residues. This chain's CDR3 is CASTAPGVNYGYTF. The CDR3 DNA reads TGTGCCAGCACCGCCCCGGGCGTCAACTATGGCTACACCTTC.

This chain uses TRBV2 with TRBJ1-2; D remains ambiguous. V was cut by 7 bases and J by 0 bases, with 15 bases left in between. The CDR3 sequence is 15 residues long. Germline CDR1 reads SNHLY; CDR2 reads FYNNEI. The CDR3 DNA sequence: TGTGCCAGCATCCTCCGCCCAGTCTCTAACTATGGCTACACCTTC. This codes for CASILRPVSNYGYTF.

For this clone: Other DNA sequences of this sample code for an identical CDR3. This chain uses TRBV15 with TRBJ2-7; possibly TRBD1 for D (6 bases). CDR1 and CDR2 from the germline V gene are LNHNV and YYDKDF (reference sequence). With 0 bases removed from V and 5 bases from J, the gap between germline ends came to 8 bases. There are 13 residues in the CDR3. CDR3 residues: CATSRDPGDEQYF. In nucleotides, the CDR3 is TGTGCCACCAGCAGAGATCCAGGGGACGAGCAGTACTTC. The whole variable domain, filled in from reference TRBV15 and TRBJ2-7, reads DAMVIQNPRYQVTQFGKPVTLSCSQTLNHNVMYWYQQKSSQAPKLLFHYYDKDFNNEADTPDNFQSRRPNTSFCFLDIRSPGLGDTAMYLCATSRDPGDEQYFGPGTRLTVT.

The genes are TRBV27 and TRBJ2-7; 7 positions match TRBD2. Germline trimming cut 5 bases from V and 2 bases from J; bases unmatched to any gene: 9. CDR3 length: 15 residues. CDR1 and CDR2 (germline): MNHEY, SMNVEV (reference sequence). CDR3 in DNA: TGTGCCAGCAGTATCGGACGGACTAGTACCTACGAGCAGTACTTC. Protein: CASSIGRTSTYEQYF.

The chain recombines TRBV19 with TRBJ1-2; a weak D match, TRBD1 (5 bases). CDR1 is LNHDA and CDR2 is SQIVND in the germline V gene (reference sequence). This CDR3 contains 13 residues. V was cut by 9 bases and J by 7 bases, with 18 bases left in between. CDR3 DNA: TGTGCCAGCAACCGGGACCTACTAGGTGGCTACACCTTC. Its translation is CASNRDLLGGYTF. The variable domain in full, with the rest retrieved from reference TRBV19 and TRBJ1-2, is DGGITQSPKYLFRKEGQNVTLSCEQNLNHDAMYWYRQDPGQGLRLIYYSQIVNDFQKGDIAEGYSVSREKKESFPLTVTSAQKNPTAFYLCASNRDLLGGYTFGSGTRLTVV.

This chain links TRBV19 with TRBJ2-7; 11 nucleotides match TRBD1. The germline V gene encodes CDR1 LNHDA and CDR2 SQIVND (reference sequence). Trimming at V came to 11 bases and at J to 4 bases, leaving 10 bases not matched to a gene. The CDR3 covers 14 residues. The DNA of the CDR3 is TGTGCCTCCTCTTGGGGACAGGGGGTTTACGAGCAGTACTTC. This gives the protein CASSWGQGVYEQYF.